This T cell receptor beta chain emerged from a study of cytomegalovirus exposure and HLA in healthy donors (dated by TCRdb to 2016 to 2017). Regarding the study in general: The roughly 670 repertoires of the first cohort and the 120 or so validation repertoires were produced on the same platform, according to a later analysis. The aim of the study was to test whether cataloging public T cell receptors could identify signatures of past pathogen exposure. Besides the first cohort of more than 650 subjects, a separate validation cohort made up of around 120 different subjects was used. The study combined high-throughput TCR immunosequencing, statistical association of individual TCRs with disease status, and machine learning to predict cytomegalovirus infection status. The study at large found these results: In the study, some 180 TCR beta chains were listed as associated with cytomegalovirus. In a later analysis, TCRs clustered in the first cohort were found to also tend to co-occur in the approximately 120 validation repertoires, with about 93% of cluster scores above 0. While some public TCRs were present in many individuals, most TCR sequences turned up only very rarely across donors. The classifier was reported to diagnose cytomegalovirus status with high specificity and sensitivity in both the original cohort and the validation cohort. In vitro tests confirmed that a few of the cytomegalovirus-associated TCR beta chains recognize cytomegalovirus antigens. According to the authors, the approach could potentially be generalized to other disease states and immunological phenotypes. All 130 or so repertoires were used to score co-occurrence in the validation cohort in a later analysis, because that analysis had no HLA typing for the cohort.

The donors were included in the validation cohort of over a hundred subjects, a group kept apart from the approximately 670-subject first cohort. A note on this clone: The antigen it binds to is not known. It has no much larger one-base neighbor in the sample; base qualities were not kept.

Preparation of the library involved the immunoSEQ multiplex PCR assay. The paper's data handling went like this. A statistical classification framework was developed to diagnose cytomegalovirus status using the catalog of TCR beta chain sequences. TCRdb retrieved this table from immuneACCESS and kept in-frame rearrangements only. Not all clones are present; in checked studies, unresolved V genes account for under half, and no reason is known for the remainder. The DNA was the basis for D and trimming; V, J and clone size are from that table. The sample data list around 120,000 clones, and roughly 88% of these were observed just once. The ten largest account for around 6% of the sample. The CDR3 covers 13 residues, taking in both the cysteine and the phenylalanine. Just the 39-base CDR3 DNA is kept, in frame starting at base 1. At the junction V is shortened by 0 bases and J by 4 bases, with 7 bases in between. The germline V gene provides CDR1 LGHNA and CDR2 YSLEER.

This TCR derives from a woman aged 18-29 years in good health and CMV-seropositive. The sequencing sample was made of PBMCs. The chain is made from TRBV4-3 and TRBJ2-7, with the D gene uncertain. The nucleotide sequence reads TGCGCCAGCAGCCAAGATGTTTCGTACGAGCAGTACTTC. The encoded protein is CASSQDVSYEQYF.